This T cell receptor beta chain was captured by sequencing in a study of persistence of HIV-infected CD4 T cells. A word on this clone: What it binds is unknown. One junction end does not reproduce the germline sequence, and a read error may be involved.

Cells were stimulated nonspecifically with anti-CD3/anti-CD28 magnetic beads. Sorting selected CD4+ T cells upregulating both CD40 ligand and CD69. Undetectable plasma HIV-1 RNA below 50 copies/mL lasted at least 4 years. CD4+ T cell counts exceeded 400 cells/uL; CMV serology was positive. This was the immunoSEQ version 4 assay in survey mode. Template was genomic DNA at 7.5 to 10 ng/uL, with up to roughly 1 ug used per sample. The repertoire was sequenced with immunoSEQ multiplex PCR; TCRdb's copy has only in-frame clones and lacks some. This sample has under 50,000 clones; approximately 90% occur once, and the top ten carry 1.8%. Germline CDR1 MDHEN, CDR2 SYDVKM. CDR3 length: 15 amino acids.

The clonotype comes from an adult man with HIV who was CMV-seropositive. The rearrangement uses TRBV28 and TRBJ2-3; 7 positions agree with TRBD1. The specimen was CD4+ T cells sorted from PBMCs after approximately 20-hour stimulation, collected from a patient who received antiretroviral therapy. DNA for the CDR3: TGTGCCAGCAGTTCCACACTGGCGAGGACAGGTACGCAGTATTTT. Amino acids: CASSSTLARTGTQYF.